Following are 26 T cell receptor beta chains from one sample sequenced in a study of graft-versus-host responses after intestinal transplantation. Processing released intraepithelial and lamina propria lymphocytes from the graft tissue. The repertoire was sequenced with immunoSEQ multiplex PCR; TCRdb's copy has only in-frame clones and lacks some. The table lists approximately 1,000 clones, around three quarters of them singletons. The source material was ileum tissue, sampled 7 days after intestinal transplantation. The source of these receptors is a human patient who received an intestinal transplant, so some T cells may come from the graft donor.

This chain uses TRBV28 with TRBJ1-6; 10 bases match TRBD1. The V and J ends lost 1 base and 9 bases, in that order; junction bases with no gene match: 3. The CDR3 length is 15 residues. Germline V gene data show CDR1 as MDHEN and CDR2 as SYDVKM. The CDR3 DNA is TGTGCCAGCAGTTTATCCGACAGGGGGCTTTCACCCCTCCACTTT. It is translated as CASSLSDRGLSPLHF.

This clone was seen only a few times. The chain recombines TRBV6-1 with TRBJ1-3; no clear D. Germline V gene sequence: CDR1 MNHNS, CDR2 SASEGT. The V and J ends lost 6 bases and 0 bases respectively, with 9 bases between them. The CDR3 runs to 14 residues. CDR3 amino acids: CASSAAISGNTIYF. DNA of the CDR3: TGTGCCAGCAGCGCAGCGATCTCTGGAAACACCATATATTTT.

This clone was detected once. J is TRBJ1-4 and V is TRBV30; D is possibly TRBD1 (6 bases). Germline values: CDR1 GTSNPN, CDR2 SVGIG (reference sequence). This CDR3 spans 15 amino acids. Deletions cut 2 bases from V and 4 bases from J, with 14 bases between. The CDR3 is CAWSISGGRNEKLFF. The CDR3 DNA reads TGTGCCTGGAGTATAAGCGGGGGGCGTAATGAAAAACTGTTTTTT. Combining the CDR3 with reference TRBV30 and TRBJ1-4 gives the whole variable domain SQTIHQWPATLVQPVGSPLSLECTVEGTSNPNLYWYRQAAGRGLQLLFYSVGIGQISSEVPQNLSASRPQDRQFILSSKKLLLSDSGFYLCAWSISGGRNEKLFFGSGTQLSVL.

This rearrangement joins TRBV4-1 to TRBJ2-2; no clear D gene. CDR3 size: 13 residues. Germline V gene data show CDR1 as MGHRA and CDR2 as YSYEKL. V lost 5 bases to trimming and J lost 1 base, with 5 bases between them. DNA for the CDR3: TGCGCCAGCAGCTACAAGAACACCGGGGAGCTGTTTTTT. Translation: CASSYKNTGELFF.

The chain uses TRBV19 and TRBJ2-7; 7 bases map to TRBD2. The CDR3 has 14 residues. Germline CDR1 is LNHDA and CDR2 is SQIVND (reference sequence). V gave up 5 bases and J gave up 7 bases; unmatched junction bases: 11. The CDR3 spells CASSSSGGWEEQYF. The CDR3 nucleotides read TGTGCCAGTAGTTCCTCGGGGGGTTGGGAGGAGCAGTACTTC. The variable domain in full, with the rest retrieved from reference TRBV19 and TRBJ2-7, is DGGITQSPKYLFRKEGQNVTLSCEQNLNHDAMYWYRQDPGQGLRLIYYSQIVNDFQKGDIAEGYSVSREKKESFPLTVTSAQKNPTAFYLCASSSSGGWEEQYFGPGTRLTVT.

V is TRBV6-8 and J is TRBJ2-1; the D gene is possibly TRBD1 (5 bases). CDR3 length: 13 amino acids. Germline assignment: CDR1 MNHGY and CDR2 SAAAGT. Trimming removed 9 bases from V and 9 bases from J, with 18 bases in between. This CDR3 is CASSFGRASEQFF. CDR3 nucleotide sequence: TGTGCCAGTTCCTTCGGCAGGGCCAGTGAGCAGTTCTTC.

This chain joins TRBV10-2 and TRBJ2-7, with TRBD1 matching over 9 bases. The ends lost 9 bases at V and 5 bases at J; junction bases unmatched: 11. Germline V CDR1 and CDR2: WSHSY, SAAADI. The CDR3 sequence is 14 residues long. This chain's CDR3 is CASRRGTGFDEQYF. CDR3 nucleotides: TGCGCCAGTCGCCGGGGGACAGGGTTTGACGAGCAGTACTTC.

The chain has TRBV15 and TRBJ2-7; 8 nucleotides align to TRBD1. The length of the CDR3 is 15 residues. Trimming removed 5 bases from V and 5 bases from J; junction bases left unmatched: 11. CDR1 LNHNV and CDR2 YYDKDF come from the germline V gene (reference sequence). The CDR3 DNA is TGTGCCACCAGCGAGTCCAGGACAGGGTCGAACGAGCAGTACTTC. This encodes CATSESRTGSNEQYF.

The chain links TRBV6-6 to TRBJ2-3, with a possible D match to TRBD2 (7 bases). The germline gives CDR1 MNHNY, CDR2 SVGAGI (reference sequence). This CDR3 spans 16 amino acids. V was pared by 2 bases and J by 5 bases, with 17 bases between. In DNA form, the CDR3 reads TGTGCCAGCAGTTACGGGGGTTGGGGGGGCAGAGATACGCAGTATTTT. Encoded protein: CASSYGGWGGRDTQYF.

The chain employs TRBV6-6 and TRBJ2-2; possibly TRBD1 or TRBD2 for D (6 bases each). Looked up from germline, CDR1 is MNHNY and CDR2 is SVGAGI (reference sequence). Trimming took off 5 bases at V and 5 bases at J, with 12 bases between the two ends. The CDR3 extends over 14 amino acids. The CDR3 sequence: CASSPRGPTGELFF. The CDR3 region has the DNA TGTGCCAGCAGTCCCCGGGGGCCAACCGGGGAGCTGTTTTTT.

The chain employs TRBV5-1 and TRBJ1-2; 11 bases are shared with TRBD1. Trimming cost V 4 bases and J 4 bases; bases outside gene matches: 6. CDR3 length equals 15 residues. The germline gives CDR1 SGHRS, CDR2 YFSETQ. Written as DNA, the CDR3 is TGCGCCAGCAGCGCAGTCGGGACAGGGGGCTATGGCTACACCTTC. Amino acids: CASSAVGTGGYGYTF.

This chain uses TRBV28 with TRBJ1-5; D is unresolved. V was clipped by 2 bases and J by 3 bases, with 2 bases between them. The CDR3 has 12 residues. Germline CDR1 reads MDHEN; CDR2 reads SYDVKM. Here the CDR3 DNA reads TGTGCCAGCAGTTTACACAATCAGCCCCAGCATTTT. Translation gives CASSLHNQPQHF.

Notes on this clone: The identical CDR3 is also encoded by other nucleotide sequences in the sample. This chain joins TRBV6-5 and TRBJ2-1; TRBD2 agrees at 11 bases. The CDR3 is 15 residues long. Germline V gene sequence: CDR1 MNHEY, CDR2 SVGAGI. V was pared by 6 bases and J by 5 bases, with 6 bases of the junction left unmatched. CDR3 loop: CASSLAGGPNNEQFF. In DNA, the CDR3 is TGTGCCAGCAGCCTAGCGGGGGGCCCGAACAATGAGCAGTTCTTC.

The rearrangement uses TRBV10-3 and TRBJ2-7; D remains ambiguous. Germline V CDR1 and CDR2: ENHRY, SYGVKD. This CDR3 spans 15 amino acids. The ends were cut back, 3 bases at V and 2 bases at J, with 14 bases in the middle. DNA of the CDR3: TGTGCCATCAGTGACTGGGTGGAAAGCGCCTACGAGCAGTACTTC. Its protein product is CAISDWVESAYEQYF.

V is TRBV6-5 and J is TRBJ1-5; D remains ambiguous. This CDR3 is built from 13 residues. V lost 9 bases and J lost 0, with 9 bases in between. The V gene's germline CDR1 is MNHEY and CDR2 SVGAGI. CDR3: CASRIGSNQPQHF. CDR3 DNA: TGTGCCAGTCGAATAGGTAGCAATCAGCCCCAGCATTTT.

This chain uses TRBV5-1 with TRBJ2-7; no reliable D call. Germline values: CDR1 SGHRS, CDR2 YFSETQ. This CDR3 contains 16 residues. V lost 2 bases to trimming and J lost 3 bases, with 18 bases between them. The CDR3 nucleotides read TGCGCCAGCAGCTTCATCCCCTTCGGCATAAGCTACGAGCAGTACTTC. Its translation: CASSFIPFGISYEQYF.

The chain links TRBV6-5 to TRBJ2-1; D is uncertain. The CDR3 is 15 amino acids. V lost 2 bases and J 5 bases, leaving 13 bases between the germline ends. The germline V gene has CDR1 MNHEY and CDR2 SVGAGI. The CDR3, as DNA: TGTGCCAGCAGTTACACGGCCCCTGGTGACAATGAGCAGTTCTTC. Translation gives CASSYTAPGDNEQFF.

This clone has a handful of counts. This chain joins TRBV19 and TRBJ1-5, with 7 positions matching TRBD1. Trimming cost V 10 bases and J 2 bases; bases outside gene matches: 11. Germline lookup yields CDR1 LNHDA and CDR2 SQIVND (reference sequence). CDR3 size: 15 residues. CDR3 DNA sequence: TGTGCCACCCAAGTGGGAGGGGGCCGCAATCAGCCCCAGCATTTT. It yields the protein CATQVGGGRNQPQHF.

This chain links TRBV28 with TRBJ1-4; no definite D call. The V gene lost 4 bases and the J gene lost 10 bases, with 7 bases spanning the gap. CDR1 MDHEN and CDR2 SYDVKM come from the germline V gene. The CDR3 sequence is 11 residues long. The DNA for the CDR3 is TGTGCCAGCAGTTCACTTGGAAAACTGTTTTTT. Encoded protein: CASSSLGKLFF.

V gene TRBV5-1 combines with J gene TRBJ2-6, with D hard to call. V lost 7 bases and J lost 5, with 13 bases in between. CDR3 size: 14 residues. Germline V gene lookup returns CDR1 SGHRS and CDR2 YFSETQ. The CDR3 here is CASGSQSRANVLTF. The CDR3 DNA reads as TGCGCCAGCGGTTCACAAAGTCGGGCCAACGTCCTGACTTTC.

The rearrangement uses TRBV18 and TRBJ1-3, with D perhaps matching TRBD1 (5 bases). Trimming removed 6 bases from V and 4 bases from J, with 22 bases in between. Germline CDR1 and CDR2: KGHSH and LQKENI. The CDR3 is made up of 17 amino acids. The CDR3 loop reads CASSPKGAGIAGNTIYF. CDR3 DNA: TGTGCCAGCTCCCCCAAAGGGGCGGGAATAGCGGGAAACACCATATATTTT. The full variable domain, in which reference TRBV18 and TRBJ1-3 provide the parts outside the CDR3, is NAGVMQNPRHLVRRRGQEARLRCSPMKGHSHVYWYRQLPEEGLKFMVYLQKENIIDESGMPKERFSAEFPKEGPSILRIQQVVRGDSAAYFCASSPKGAGIAGNTIYFGEGSWLTVV.

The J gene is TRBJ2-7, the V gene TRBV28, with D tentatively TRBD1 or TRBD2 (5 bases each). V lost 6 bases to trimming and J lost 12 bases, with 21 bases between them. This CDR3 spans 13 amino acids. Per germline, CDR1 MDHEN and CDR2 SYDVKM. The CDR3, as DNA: TGTGCCAGCAGCCCCATGACAGTTGCCGAGGGGTACTTC. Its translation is CASSPMTVAEGYF.

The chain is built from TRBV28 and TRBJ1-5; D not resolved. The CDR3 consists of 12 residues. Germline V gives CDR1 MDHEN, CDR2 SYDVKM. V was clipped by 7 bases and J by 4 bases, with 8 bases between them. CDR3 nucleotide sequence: TGTGCCAGCACCTGGGCTAATCAGCCCCAGCATTTT. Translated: CASTWANQPQHF.

The CDR3 coding sequence is TGTGCCAGCAGCGCATCCACGCCTAAGGGACTCTATGGCTACACCTTC. The encoded protein is CASSASTPKGLYGYTF. The gene calls are TRBV7-9 and TRBJ1-2; D perhaps matches TRBD1 (5 bases). The germline CDR1 and CDR2 sequences are SEHNR and FQNEAQ (reference sequence). V lost 5 bases, J lost 4 bases, and 20 bases lay in between. The CDR3 covers 16 residues.

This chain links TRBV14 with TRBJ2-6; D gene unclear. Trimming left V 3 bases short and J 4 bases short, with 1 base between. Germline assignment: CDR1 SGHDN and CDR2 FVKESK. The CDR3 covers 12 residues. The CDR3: CASSQGANVLTF. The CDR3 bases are TGTGCCAGCAGCCAGGGGGCCAACGTCCTGACTTTC.

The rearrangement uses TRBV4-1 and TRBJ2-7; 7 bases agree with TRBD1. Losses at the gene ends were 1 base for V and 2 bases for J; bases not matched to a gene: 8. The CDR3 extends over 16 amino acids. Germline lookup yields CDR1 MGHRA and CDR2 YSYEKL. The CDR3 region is CASSQGIQGRTYEQYF. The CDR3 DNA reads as TGCGCCAGCAGCCAAGGGATACAGGGGAGAACCTACGAGCAGTACTTC.